These 23 T cell receptor beta chains came from one sample sequenced in a study of regulatory T cells in long-lasting Graves disease. CDR3 regions were amplified by Arm-PCR using iRepertoire HTBI primers to build TCR beta libraries. TCRdb re-analysed the multiplex PCR reads in MiXCR, keeping a single row per CDR3 protein. The table lists around 460,000 distinct CDR3 sequences, 20% to 25% of them singletons. Time point given: persistent/refractory GD, antithyroid drugs over 5 years with positive TRAb. Generation of the TCR library employed RNA extracted from PBMCs. The sample consisted of peripheral blood mononuclear cells (PBMCs), taken when the disease was refractory, from a patient treated with antithyroid drugs. The source is a female donor with Graves disease.

This clonotype was picked up one time. The chain carries TRBV10-3 and TRBJ1-3, with D hard to call. The CDR3 totals 16 residues. Looked up from germline, CDR1 is ENHRY and CDR2 is SYGVKD. Deletions cut 7 bases from V and 0 bases from J, with 16 bases between. The CDR3 nucleotides are TGTGCCATCACTAACTTCGACACCCACTCTGGAAACACCATATATTTT. Translated: CAITNFDTHSGNTIYF.

This clonotype was seen repeatedly, ten times or more. Written as DNA, the CDR3 is TGTGCCTGGGAGGAAACAGGGATACGAGAAAAACTGTTTTTT. Amino acid sequence: CAWEETGIREKLFF. The V call is TRBV30, the J call TRBJ1-4; D might be TRBD1 (6 bases). CDR3 size: 14 residues. CDR1 is GTSNPN, CDR2 SVGIG, per germline (reference sequence). The V end lost 5 bases, the J end lost 8 bases, and 18 bases lay between the germline ends.

V is TRBV5-1 and J is TRBJ2-7, with 7 bases fitting TRBD1. The germline gives CDR1 SGHRS, CDR2 YFSETQ. J gave up 9 bases and V 0 bases, and 15 bases lay outside the gene matches. This CDR3 is built from 16 residues. CDR3 region: CASSLAGGFQQGTQYF. CDR3 in DNA: TGCGCCAGCAGCTTGGCGGGTGGGTTCCAACAGGGGACGCAGTACTTC.

This clonotype occurred a few times. The gene calls are TRBV29-1 and TRBJ2-1; D gene ambiguous. Between the trimmed V and J ends, which lost 1 base and 4 bases, there was a span of 11 bases. Germline values: CDR1 SQVTM, CDR2 ANQGSEA. The CDR3 has 14 amino acids. CDR3 DNA: TGCAGCGTTGAAGGGCCCCAAGTTTACAATGAGCAGTTCTTC. This gives the protein CSVEGPQVYNEQFF.

This clonotype was seen at least ten times. The genes are TRBV7-2 and TRBJ2-5; D unclear. Germline V gene lookup returns CDR1 SGHTA and CDR2 FQGNSA. This CDR3 comprises 13 residues. Trimming took 5 bases from V and 1 from J, leaving 8 bases between them. The CDR3 bases are TGTGCCAGCAGCCCCCGACCCCAAGAGACCCAGTACTTC. This translates into CASSPRPQETQYF.

This clonotype was recorded at least ten times. This chain joins TRBV28 and TRBJ1-5; the match to TRBD1 covers 11 bases. From germline, CDR1 is MDHEN and CDR2 SYDVKM. V lost 4 bases and J lost 7; bases outside the gene matches: 9. CDR3 length: 16 amino acids. The CDR3 loop is CASSWTGGAGEQPQHF. CDR3 sequence (DNA): TGTGCCAGCAGTTGGACAGGGGGCGCGGGGGAACAGCCCCAGCATTTT.

A few counts support this clonotype. The gene calls are TRBV20-1 and TRBJ2-7, with 8 nucleotides matching TRBD2. The V gene's germline CDR1 is DFQATT and CDR2 SNEGSKA (reference sequence). CDR3 length: 14 residues. V was clipped by 5 bases and J by 2 bases; unmatched bases: 8. CDR3 loop: CSADGRGGTYEQYF. The CDR3 region has the DNA TGCAGTGCTGATGGCCGGGGGGGGACCTACGAGCAGTACTTC.

A few counts support this clonotype. This chain connects TRBV6-2 or TRBV6-3 to TRBJ1-2; D not certain. Per germline, CDR1 MNHEY and CDR2 SVGEGT. This CDR3 region has 15 residues. Trimming stripped 6 bases from V and 3 bases from J, with 17 bases between. The CDR3 sequence: CASSDPGPTHYGYTF. The CDR3 DNA follows: TGTGCCAGCAGCGACCCCGGGCCCACGCACTATGGCTACACCTTC.

Ten or more counts support this clonotype. This chain connects TRBV5-1 to TRBJ1-2; D possibly corresponds to TRBD1 (5 bases). Per the germline V gene, CDR1 is SGHRS and CDR2 is YFSETQ. The germline V and J ends were trimmed by 4 bases and 2 bases, with 24 bases remaining between them. This CDR3 spans 18 amino acids. The CDR3 coding sequence is TGCGCCAGCAGCCGTCTCTCTGGACCGGGACGGGAAAACTATGGCTACACCTTC. This gives the protein CASSRLSGPGRENYGYTF.

This clonotype has at least ten counts. J is TRBJ2-5 and V is TRBV7-2; unclear D gene. In germline, CDR1 is SGHTA, CDR2 FQGNSA. The CDR3 covers 15 residues. V lost 7 bases to trimming and J lost 5 bases, with 20 bases between them. CDR3 coding DNA: TGTGCCAGCACCTTGGGGTATGGGTCCCAGGAGACCCAGTACTTC. Its translation: CASTLGYGSQETQYF.

In the case of this clonotype: One end of the junction varies from germline; a read error may be responsible. The V and J genes are TRBV5-4 and TRBJ2-7; TRBD1 might be the D (6 bases). Germline V gives CDR1 SGHNT, CDR2 YYREEE (reference sequence). CDR3 length: 14 residues. The CDR3 protein is CAGSPDSRSYEQYF. CDR3 bases: TGTGCCGGCAGCCCGGACAGCCGTTCCTACGAGCAGTACTTC.

Many counts were recorded for this clonotype. The V and J genes are TRBV10-3 and TRBJ2-7, with TRBD2 matching over 7 bases. From germline, CDR1 is ENHRY and CDR2 SYGVKD. The CDR3 contains 15 residues. J gave up 2 bases and V 3 bases, and 7 bases lay outside the gene matches. CDR3 region: CAISEGLGDPYEQYF. For the CDR3, the DNA is TGTGCCATCAGTGAAGGACTAGGGGACCCCTACGAGCAGTACTTC.

This clonotype was counted a few times. V is TRBV24-1 and J is TRBJ1-5, with TRBD1 matching over 10 bases. CDR3 size: 16 residues. CDR1 KGHDR and CDR2 SFDVKD come from the germline V gene. Trimming at V came to 4 bases and at J to 2 bases, leaving 4 bases not matched to a gene. CDR3 protein: CATSDPGTGGNQPQHF. The CDR3 DNA sequence: TGTGCCACCAGTGACCCCGGGACAGGGGGCAATCAGCCCCAGCATTTT.

There are a few counts of this clonotype. The chain employs TRBV28 and TRBJ1-5; D might be TRBD1 (6 bases). The CDR3 runs to 15 residues. Germline V gene sequence: CDR1 MDHEN, CDR2 SYDVKM. V was cut by 6 bases and J by 6 bases, with 18 bases left in between. DNA for the CDR3: TGTGCCAGCAGAAAACCCAGGGGAGGAGGTCAGCCCCAGCATTTT. Amino acid sequence: CASRKPRGGGQPQHF.

The genes are TRBV30 and TRBJ2-6; no clear D. Trimming removed 3 bases from V and 2 bases from J, with 8 bases in between. The CDR3 length is 14 residues. Germline CDR1 reads GTSNPN; CDR2 reads SVGIG (reference sequence). The CDR3 bases are TGTGCCTGGAGGGACGGACCTGGGGCCAACGTCCTGACTTTC. Translated, it gives CAWRDGPGANVLTF.

This clonotype appeared a few times. The V call is TRBV5-1, the J call TRBJ1-1; 10 bases agree with TRBD1. Germline CDR1 and CDR2: SGHRS and YFSETQ. The J segment lost 3 bases and the V segment lost 5 bases, leaving 7 bases of the junction unmatched. This CDR3 is 15 amino acids long. The CDR3 loop reads CASRPGQGGHTEAFF. CDR3 DNA: TGCGCCAGCAGGCCAGGACAGGGGGGGCACACTGAAGCTTTCTTT.

There are many counts of this clonotype. J is TRBJ1-2 and V is TRBV30; D perhaps matches TRBD1 (5 bases). Trimming took off 0 bases at V and 7 bases at J, with 12 bases between the two ends. Germline CDR1 reads GTSNPN; CDR2 reads SVGIG (reference sequence). This CDR3 comprises 13 residues. CDR3 amino acids: CAWSVGQGGGYTF. The CDR3 nucleotides read TGTGCCTGGAGTGTAGGGCAGGGCGGTGGCTACACCTTC.

In its sample, this clonotype was seen many times. The V gene is TRBV7-3, the J gene TRBJ2-7; D not resolved. Germline-derived CDR1 and CDR2 are SGHTA and FQGTGA. This CDR3 spans 11 amino acids. V lost 5 bases, J lost 5 bases, and 7 bases lay in between. CDR3 sequence reads: CASSPDNEQYF. The CDR3 coding sequence is TGTGCCAGCAGCCCGGATAACGAGCAGTACTTC.

Points on this clonotype: A much larger clone sits a single nucleotide away, making a read error possible. The chain recombines TRBV20-1 with TRBJ2-1; TRBD2 matches 9 bases. Germline V gene lookup returns CDR1 DFQATT and CDR2 SNEGSKA (reference sequence). The CDR3 extends over 12 amino acids. CDR3 sequence reads: CSASGLANEQLF. DNA of the CDR3: TGCAGTGCGTCGGGACTAGCCAATGAGCAGCTCTTC.

The table lists this clonotype with a few counts. The CDR3 DNA follows: TGTGCCAGCAGCTTAGATGAGGTCTATGGCTACACCTTC. Protein: CASSLDEVYGYTF. The V and J genes are TRBV7-2 and TRBJ1-2, with D hard to call. V was pared by 1 base and J by 4 bases, with 7 bases between. CDR1 is SGHTA and CDR2 is FQGNSA in the germline V gene. The CDR3 contains 13 residues.

This clonotype was seen ten or more times. The chain uses TRBV2 and TRBJ2-3; TRBD2 is a possible D gene (5 bases). V was shortened by 8 bases and J by 4 bases, with 13 bases between the two germline ends. CDR1 and CDR2 from the germline V gene are SNHLY and FYNNEI. CDR3 size: 13 residues. As DNA, the CDR3 is TGTGCCAGCTCCAGAGGGCAAGCAGATACGCAGTATTTT. It encodes CASSRGQADTQYF.

There are a few counts of this clonotype. CDR3 nucleotide sequence: TGTGCCAGCAGCACACCGGGACTAGCGGGAGAGATCTCCTACGAGCAGTACTTC. Translation: CASSTPGLAGEISYEQYF. The chain combines TRBV11-1 with TRBJ2-7; 14 bases are shared with TRBD2. The CDR3 loop spans 18 amino acids. V shed 5 bases, J shed 0 bases, and the junction held 9 bases outside the gene matches. Germline V CDR1 and CDR2: SGHAT, FQDESV (reference sequence).

At least ten counts were recorded for this clonotype. V gene TRBV30 combines with J gene TRBJ1-4; D is possibly TRBD1 (6 bases). The CDR3 covers 13 residues. V shed 3 bases and J shed 6 bases, with 11 bases lying between them. Per germline, CDR1 GTSNPN and CDR2 SVGIG (reference sequence). CDR3 DNA: TGTGCCTGGAGGCGGGGGGCGGATGAAAAACTGTTTTTT. It codes for CAWRRGADEKLFF. The entire variable domain, with the rest obtained from reference TRBV30 and TRBJ1-4, is as follows: SQTIHQWPATLVQPVGSPLSLECTVEGTSNPNLYWYRQAAGRGLQLLFYSVGIGQISSEVPQNLSASRPQDRQFILSSKKLLLSDSGFYLCAWRRGADEKLFFGSGTQLSVL.